The sequence of this T cell receptor beta chain was determined in a study of memory CD4+ T cells and cytomegalovirus serostatus. Study-wide context: This sample comes from healthy Belgian adults, about 10 CMV seropositive, 24 seronegative.

Single viable CD3+CD4+CD8-CD45RO+ cells were sorted as the memory CD4+ T cells. Serum IgG to CMV pp150, pp28, p38 and p52 defined serostatus. Positive selection with CD4 microbeads enriched total CD4+ T cells. In the original processing: Out-of-frame sequences were removed, leaving 2 million to 2.5 million distinct TCRbeta sequences. The repertoire was sequenced with immunoSEQ multiplex PCR; TCRdb's copy has only in-frame clones and lacks some. The V and J calls and clone size were taken over from that table, and D and trimming were inferred from the DNA. The profile shows about 42,000 clones, roughly three quarters of them singletons. The V end was cut by 5 bases, the J end by 1 base, with 12 bases between. Germline assignment: CDR1 MNHNY and CDR2 SVGAGI (reference sequence). This CDR3 contains 14 residues.

The sequenced material came from memory CD4+ T cells from blood. This receptor was obtained from an adult in good health and CMV-seronegative. V is TRBV6-6 and J is TRBJ2-7; D is possibly TRBD2 (7 bases). The CDR3 spells CASSQGGGSYEQYF. Written as DNA, the CDR3 is TGTGCCAGCAGTCAAGGGGGGGGGTCCTACGAGCAGTACTTC.